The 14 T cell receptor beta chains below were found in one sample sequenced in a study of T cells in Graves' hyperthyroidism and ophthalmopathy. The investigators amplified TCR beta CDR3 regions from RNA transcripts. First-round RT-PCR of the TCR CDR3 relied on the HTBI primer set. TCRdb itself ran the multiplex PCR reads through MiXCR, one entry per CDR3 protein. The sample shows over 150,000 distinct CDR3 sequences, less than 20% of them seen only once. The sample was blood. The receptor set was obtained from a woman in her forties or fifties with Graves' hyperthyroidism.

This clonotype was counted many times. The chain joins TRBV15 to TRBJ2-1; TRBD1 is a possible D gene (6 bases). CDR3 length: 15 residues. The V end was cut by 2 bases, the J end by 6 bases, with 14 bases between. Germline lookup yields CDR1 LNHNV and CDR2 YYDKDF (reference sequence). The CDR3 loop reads CATSRYRVGVNEQFF. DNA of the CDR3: TGTGCCACCAGCAGATACAGGGTCGGGGTCAATGAGCAGTTCTTC.

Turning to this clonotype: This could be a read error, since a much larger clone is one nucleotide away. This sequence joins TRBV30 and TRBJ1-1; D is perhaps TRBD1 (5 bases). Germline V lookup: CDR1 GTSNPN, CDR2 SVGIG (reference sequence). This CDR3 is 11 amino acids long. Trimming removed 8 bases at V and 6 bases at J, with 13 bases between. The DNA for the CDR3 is TGTGCCCGGGACCAGAAGGCTGAAGCTTTCTTT. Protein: CARDQKAEAFF.

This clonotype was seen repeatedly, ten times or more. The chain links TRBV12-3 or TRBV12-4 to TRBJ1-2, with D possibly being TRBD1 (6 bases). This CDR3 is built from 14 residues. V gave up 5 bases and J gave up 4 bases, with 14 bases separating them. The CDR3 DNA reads TGTGCCAGCAGTAACAGGGTCCCCTCCTATGGCTACACCTTC. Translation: CASSNRVPSYGYTF.

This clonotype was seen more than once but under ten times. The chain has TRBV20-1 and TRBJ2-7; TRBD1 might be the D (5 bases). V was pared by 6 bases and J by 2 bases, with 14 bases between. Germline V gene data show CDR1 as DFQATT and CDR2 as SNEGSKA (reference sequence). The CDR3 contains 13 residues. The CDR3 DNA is TGCAGTGCCCGACCCCAGGGAACCTACGAGCAGTACTTC. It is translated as CSARPQGTYEQYF.

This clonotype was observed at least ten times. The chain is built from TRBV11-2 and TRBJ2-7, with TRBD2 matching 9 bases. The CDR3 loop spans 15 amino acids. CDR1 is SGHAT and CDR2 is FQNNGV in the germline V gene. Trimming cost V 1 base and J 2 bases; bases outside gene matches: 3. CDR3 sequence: CASSLGLAGTYEQYF. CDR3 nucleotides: TGTGCCAGCAGCTTAGGGCTAGCGGGGACCTACGAGCAGTACTTC.

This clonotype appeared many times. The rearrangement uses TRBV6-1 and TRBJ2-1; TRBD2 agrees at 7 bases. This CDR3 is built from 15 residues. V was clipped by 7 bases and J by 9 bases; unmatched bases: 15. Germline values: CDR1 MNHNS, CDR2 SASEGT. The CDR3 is CASKNVRGGPGEQFF. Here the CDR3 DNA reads TGTGCCAGCAAAAATGTTAGGGGAGGGCCTGGTGAGCAGTTCTTC.

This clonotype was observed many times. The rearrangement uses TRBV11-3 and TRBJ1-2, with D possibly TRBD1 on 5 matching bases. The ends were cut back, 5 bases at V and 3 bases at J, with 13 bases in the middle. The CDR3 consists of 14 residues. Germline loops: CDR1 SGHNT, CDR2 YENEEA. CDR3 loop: CASSPRGGYYGYTF. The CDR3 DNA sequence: TGTGCCAGCAGCCCCCGCGGGGGATACTATGGCTACACCTTC.

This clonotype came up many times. The CDR3 sequence: CASSRQARGGNQPQHF. Written as DNA, the CDR3 is TGTGCCAGCAGTCGACAGGCGCGGGGGGGCAATCAGCCCCAGCATTTT. This rearrangement joins TRBV2 to TRBJ1-5; tentative D call: TRBD1 (6 bases). The germline V and J ends were trimmed by 5 bases and 2 bases, with 16 bases remaining between them. Germline V gene data show CDR1 as SNHLY and CDR2 as FYNNEI. The CDR3 contains 16 residues.

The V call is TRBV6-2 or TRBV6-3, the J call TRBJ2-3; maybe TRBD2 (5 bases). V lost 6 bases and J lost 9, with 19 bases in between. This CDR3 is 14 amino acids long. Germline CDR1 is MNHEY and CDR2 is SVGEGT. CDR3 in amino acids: CASRRTSSMATQYF. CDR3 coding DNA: TGTGCCAGCAGGCGAACTAGTAGTATGGCCACGCAGTATTTT.

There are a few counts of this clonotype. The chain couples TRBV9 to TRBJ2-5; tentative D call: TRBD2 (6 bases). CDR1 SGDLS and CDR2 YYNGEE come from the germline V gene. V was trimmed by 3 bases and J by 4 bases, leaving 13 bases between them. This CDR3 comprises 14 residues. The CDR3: CASSAPGVGETQYF. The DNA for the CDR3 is TGTGCCAGCAGCGCTCCGGGAGTAGGAGAGACCCAGTACTTC.

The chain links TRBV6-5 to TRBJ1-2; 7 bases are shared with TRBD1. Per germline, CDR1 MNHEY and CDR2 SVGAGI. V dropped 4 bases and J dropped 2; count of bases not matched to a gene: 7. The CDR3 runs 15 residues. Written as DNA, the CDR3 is TGTGCCAGCAGTTCATCCTCAGGGGGAAACTATGGCTACACCTTC. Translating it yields CASSSSSGGNYGYTF.

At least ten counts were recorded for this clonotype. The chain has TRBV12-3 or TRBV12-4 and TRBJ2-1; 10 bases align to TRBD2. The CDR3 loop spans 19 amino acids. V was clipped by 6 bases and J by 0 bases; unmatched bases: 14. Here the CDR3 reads CASRGGLATPGDSYNEQFF. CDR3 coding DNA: TGTGCCAGCAGGGGGGGACTAGCGACCCCCGGGGACTCCTACAATGAGCAGTTCTTC.

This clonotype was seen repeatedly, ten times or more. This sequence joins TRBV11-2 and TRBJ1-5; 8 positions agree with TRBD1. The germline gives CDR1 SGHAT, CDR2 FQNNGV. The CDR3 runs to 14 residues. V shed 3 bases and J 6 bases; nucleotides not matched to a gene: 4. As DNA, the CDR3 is TGTGCCAGCAGCTTGGCAGGGGGCATTCAGCCCCAGCATTTT. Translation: CASSLAGGIQPQHF.

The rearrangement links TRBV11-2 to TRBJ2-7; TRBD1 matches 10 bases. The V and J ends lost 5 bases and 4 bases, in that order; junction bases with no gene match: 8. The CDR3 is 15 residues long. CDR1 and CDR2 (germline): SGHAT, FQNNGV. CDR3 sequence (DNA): TGTGCCAGCAGCAGAGCTGTGGGACAGGGGTACGAGCAGTACTTC. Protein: CASSRAVGQGYEQYF. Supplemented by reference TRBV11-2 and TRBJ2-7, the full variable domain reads EAGVAQSPRYKIIEKRQSVAFWCNPISGHATLYWYQQILGQGPKLLIQFQNNGVVDDSQLPKDRFSAERLKGVDSTLKIQPAKLEDSAVYLCASSRAVGQGYEQYFGPGTRLTVT.